This T cell receptor beta chain was profiled in a study of blood T cell repertoires in COVID-19. CDR1 is ENHRY, CDR2 SYGVKD, per germline. The CDR3 length is 13 residues. V lost 8 bases, J lost 6 bases, and 15 bases lay in between. Sequencing used immunoSEQ multiplex PCR; TCRdb keeps in-frame clones, though not all of them. The data hold 180,000 or so clones, with about 76% observed a single time. This clone was counted a few times. Material: peripheral blood. This TCR derives from a woman aged 45 to 65 with active or convalescent COVID-19. The V and J genes are TRBV10-3 and TRBJ2-3; D might be TRBD1 (5 bases). Here the CDR3 reads CAIAIQGADTQYF. The DNA for the CDR3 is TGTGCCATCGCTATCCAGGGTGCGGATACGCAGTATTTT.